This T cell receptor (beta chain) was retrieved from a study of T cell responses to AZD1222 COVID-19 vaccine listed by TCRdb under 2021. Notes on the research overall: AZD1222 recipients with second doses at about 4 weeks or about 12 weeks were pooled, because spike-specific TCR depth and breadth did not differ between schedules. Trial participants were enrolled into age subgroups of 18-55, 56-69 and 70-plus years, which contained 148, 28 and 57 TCR-sequenced participants, respectively. TCR sequencing was performed for 230 to 250 trial participants, of whom 200 to 220 were given two doses of AZD1222 and around 25 were given two doses of MenACWY control vaccine.

V sheds 1 base and J sheds 3 bases, leaving 9 bases between their ends. From the cysteine through the phenylalanine, the CDR3 covers 13 amino acids. Kept here is only the CDR3 DNA, which spans 39 bases and is read in frame from base 1. According to the germline V gene, CDR1 reads SQVTM and CDR2 reads ANQGSEA. The research as a whole found: Conclusions about previously exposed vaccinees were limited because only six AZD1222 recipients were SARS-CoV-2 seropositive at baseline. Because no day 14 peak-response samples were available, the repertoires could be characterized only after the peak T cell response. After two AZD1222 doses, both the breadth and the depth of spike-specific TCRs were significantly higher than at day 0 and than in MenACWY recipients. Participants were mostly white British, with more females than males. The authors suggested clonal diversity may have been underestimated. Reportedly, close to half of the unique spike-specific TCRs recognized epitopes lying outside the regions that are mutated in the B.1.351 and B.1.1.7 variants. The 56-69-year group was small, and its depth increase did not reach significance, likely because of low power. The whole spike protein was spanned by vaccine-associated CD4 TCRs, and dominant responses were seen in regions 160-218 and 743-854.

This specimen's time point label, interpreted: baseline before first vaccination. The vaccinee samples were drawn from two UK trials, COV001 and COV002, one of which was a single-blind randomized controlled phase 2/3 trial testing AZD1222 (ChAdOx1 nCoV-19) in healthy adults. For TCRbeta chain sequencing, PBMC samples were collected from trial participants at day 0 and at day 28 after the second dose. Concerning this clone: Its antigen is not yet known. One base away there is no much larger clone; base qualities are not given.

The CDR3 regions of human TCRbeta chains were analyzed by immunosequencing. As for how the authors treated the data: TCRs in the repertoires were matched against a reference library of SARS-CoV-2-specific TCRs that had been generated with the MIRA antigen-specificity platform. Breadth was defined as the fraction of unique TCRs that were SARS-CoV-2-associated. Depth was defined as the fraction of total T cells that were SARS-CoV-2-associated. Using the MIRA data, each spike-specific TCR was assigned both to the spike region to which the TCR was reactive and to a CD4 or CD8 class. Log10-transformed breadth and depth values were compared by one-way ANOVA with Sidak's multiple comparisons tests. TCRdb provides this immuneACCESS table in a form limited to in-frame rearrangements. Some clones are lacking; in checked studies, under half of them reflect an unresolved V gene, and why the rest are absent is not known. The DNA was the basis for D and trimming; V, J and clone size are from that table. The sample records roughly 120,000 clones, over 90% of which are singletons. The ten biggest clones cover approximately 6.3% of the sample.

Specimen: peripheral blood, collected on day 0 of AZD1222 vaccination. The sequence came from an adult in good health. The rearranged segments are TRBV29-1 and TRBJ1-2; TRBD1 is perhaps the D gene, given 5 matching bases. The CDR3 region: CSVEVDTYYGYTF. The DNA sequence is as follows: TGCAGCGTTGAAGTGGACACATACTATGGCTACACCTTC.